This TCR beta chain was documented in a study of blood T cell repertoires in COVID-19 (TCRdb year 2020). For context, the study as a whole: Samples from collaborators originated in the United States, Italy and Spain and spanned both the acute and convalescent phases of COVID-19. The prospective study material was composed of cDNA or gDNA derived from T cells, B-cell-depleted T cells, or PBMCs. Where HLA class I and class II types were available, the types were taken from metadata supplied by the sample provider, not from assay-based typing. The repertoires were released in a freely available public database meant as a resource for research on the immune response to SARS-CoV-2. Subjects who had been exposed to COVID-19, were actively infected with it, or had recovered from it provided the deeply sampled blood TCRbeta repertoires that made up the dataset. Sample metadata almost always included a de-identified subject ID, COVID-19 status, age in years and sex. Samples came from the ongoing ImmuneRACE study (first 160 participants) plus 1,254 subjects from 6 global collaborators. Paper-wide results and their limitations: Clinical and demographic metadata were provided uncurated, with the amount varying by source and participant.

TCRbeta CDR3 regions were amplified from genomic DNA by means of the immunoSEQ Assay, a bias-controlled multiplex PCR. The authors processed their data as follows. Within the assay, amplification of reference gene primers was used to estimate how many nucleated cells each sample contained. To quantify the absolute abundance of each unique TCRbeta CDR3 rearrangement, sequence reads were collapsed and filtered. For each sample, productive Simpson clonality was calculated as the square root of Simpson's diversity index over productive rearrangements. In TCRdb, the immuneACCESS table is reduced to in-frame sequences with V and J assigned. These tables do not hold every clone; where another copy was compared, an unresolved V gene accounts for under half, and the others remain unexplained. For V, J and clone size, that table is used; D and trimming come from the DNA. For this sample the table gives 45,000 to 55,000 clones, of which more than 75% were detected only once. The top ten clonotypes cover 28% of the sample.

Collaborating institutions collected whole blood in K2EDTA tubes following their own protocols. Collaborator samples were shipped for TCRbeta analysis as frozen whole blood, isolated PBMCs, or DNA extracted from either sample type. CDR1 and CDR2 are drawn from the germline V gene: SQVTM, ANQGSEA. V is reduced by 2 bases and J by 8 bases, leaving a spacing of 10 bases between them. From its cysteine to its phenylalanine, the CDR3 spans 12 amino acids. The DNA shown is the 36-base CDR3, in frame from base 1. A word on this clone: There is no known antigen for this receptor. No base qualities exist here, and no much larger clone lies one base off it.

The sequence was collected from a human donor in a cohort sampled during active COVID-19. The sample comprised peripheral blood. The rearranged segments are TRBV29-1 and TRBJ2-1; matching of 5 bases hints at TRBD2 as the D gene. The DNA sequence is TGCAGCGTTGAAAAACTAGTCGATGAGCAGTTCTTC. This encodes CSVEKLVDEQFF.